This T cell receptor beta chain was found in a study of T cell responses to AZD1222 COVID-19 vaccine. Profiled with immunoSEQ multiplex PCR; TCRdb holds only in-frame clones, not every one. The data hold just under 55,000 clones, with approximately 88% observed a single time. Study conclusions and caveats: Donors were mostly white British, more females; clonal diversity possibly underestimated.

The CDR3 is 15 residues long. V was clipped by 4 bases and J by 5 bases; unmatched bases: 5. CDR1 and CDR2 (germline): SGHRS, YFSETQ. For this clone: Its antigen is undetermined.

This specimen consisted of peripheral blood, obtained on day 0 of AZD1222 vaccination. The receptor was isolated from an adult in good health. The chain is built from TRBV5-1 and TRBJ2-2, with 10 bases that match TRBD2. The chain's CDR3 is CASSMGLARTGELFF. In DNA form, the CDR3 reads TGCGCCAGCAGCATGGGACTAGCGAGGACCGGGGAGCTGTTTTTT.